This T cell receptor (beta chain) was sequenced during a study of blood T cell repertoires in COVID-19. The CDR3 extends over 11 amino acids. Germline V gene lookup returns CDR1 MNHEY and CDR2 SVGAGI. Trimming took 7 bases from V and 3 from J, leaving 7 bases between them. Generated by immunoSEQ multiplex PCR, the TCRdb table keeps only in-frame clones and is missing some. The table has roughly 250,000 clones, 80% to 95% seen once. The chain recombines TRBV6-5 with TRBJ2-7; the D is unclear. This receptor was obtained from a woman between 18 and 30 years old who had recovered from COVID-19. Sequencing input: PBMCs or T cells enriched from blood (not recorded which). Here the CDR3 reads CASKSVYEQYF. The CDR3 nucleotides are TGTGCCAGCAAGAGCGTCTACGAGCAGTACTTC.